This T cell receptor beta chain comes out of a study of radiotherapy plus CTLA-4 blockade in lung cancer. This clone was recorded once. Measured with immunoSEQ multiplex PCR; TCRdb has only the in-frame clones, and not every one. The sample contains about 59,000 clones, more than 70% of which appear only once. The sample in question was peripheral blood, obtained from a patient treated with radiotherapy plus ipilimumab. The TCR sequence derives from a human donor with non-small cell lung cancer who had a complete response to radiotherapy plus ipilimumab.

CDR3 residues: CASINPGGKAKNIQYF. Here the CDR3 DNA reads TGTGCCAGCATCAACCCAGGGGGGAAAGCCAAAAACATTCAGTACTTC. The chain joins TRBV7-2 to TRBJ2-4, with D tentatively TRBD1 (7 bases). Germline CDR1 SGHTA, CDR2 FQGNSA. Deletions cut 7 bases from V and 0 bases from J, with 16 bases between. The length of the CDR3 is 16 residues.